Each of the 20 T cell receptor beta chains below was sequenced from the same sample in a study of Ad26.COV2.S vaccination and SARS-CoV-2 variants. Treatment here: roughly 18 received Ad26.COV2.S at low or high dose, single or two shots; several received placebo; per-sample allocation not given. Sampling occurred on day 63 after the first vaccine or placebo injection. Using immunoSEQ multiplex PCR, the repertoire was profiled, and TCRdb retains in-frame clones only, with some absent. The sample has some 500,000 clones; roughly nine tenths are singletons. The specimen was peripheral blood, collected in a trial of Ad26.COV2.S vaccine versus placebo. The receptors come from a person between 18 and 65 years old who received the Ad26.COV2.S COVID-19 vaccine or a placebo.

J is TRBJ2-3 and V is TRBV2; TRBD1 is a possible D gene (6 bases). The CDR3 contains 14 residues. V was pared by 8 bases and J by 6 bases, with 18 bases between. Germline assignment: CDR1 SNHLY and CDR2 FYNNEI. CDR3 in amino acids: CASAGASFRDTQYF. Written as DNA, the CDR3 is TGTGCCAGCGCAGGGGCTTCATTCAGGGATACGCAGTATTTT.

This rearrangement joins TRBV28 to TRBJ2-5; no clear D gene. CDR3 length: 13 amino acids. Germline V gives CDR1 MDHEN, CDR2 SYDVKM. Trimming pared 2 bases from V and 1 base from J, leaving 5 bases between. CDR3 sequence reads: CASSLVAQETQYF. Written as DNA, the CDR3 is TGTGCCAGCAGTTTAGTAGCCCAAGAGACCCAGTACTTC.

Here the CDR3 reads CASSVSPYNEQFF. CDR3 DNA sequence: TGTGCCAGCAGCGTGTCCCCCTACAATGAGCAGTTCTTC. This rearrangement joins TRBV9 to TRBJ2-1; the D is unclear. The V gene's germline CDR1 is SGDLS and CDR2 YYNGEE. The CDR3 runs 13 residues. V shed 2 bases and J shed 2 bases, with 5 bases lying between them.

This clone was recorded at least ten times. The chain joins TRBV3-1 (or the pseudogene TRBV3-2) to TRBJ1-1; a weak D match, TRBD1 (6 bases). In germline, CDR1 is LGHDT, CDR2 YNNKEL (reference sequence). The CDR3 has 15 amino acids. Trimming left V 3 bases short and J 8 bases short, with 19 bases between. The CDR3 DNA reads as TGTGCCAGCAGCCACCTACAGGGTAGGGGTGGAGAAGCTTTCTTT. It codes for CASSHLQGRGGEAFF.

This clone turned up a few times. CDR3 DNA sequence: TGTGCCAGCAGCTCGATACAGGGGGCATATGGCTACACCTTC. Its protein product is CASSSIQGAYGYTF. The V and J genes are TRBV5-5 and TRBJ1-2; 9 positions agree with TRBD1. Germline V CDR1 and CDR2: SGHKS, YYEKEE (reference sequence). This CDR3 is built from 14 residues. Germline trimming cut 3 bases from V and 5 bases from J; bases unmatched to any gene: 5.

This clone was recorded only once. The chain combines TRBV7-8 with TRBJ1-3, with D hard to call. The V end was cut by 1 base, the J end by 0 bases, with 13 bases between. CDR3 length: 17 residues. Germline-derived CDR1 and CDR2 are SGHVS and FQNEAQ. CDR3: CASSLGHDTISGNTIYF. As DNA, the CDR3 is TGTGCCAGCAGCTTAGGCCACGACACCATCTCTGGAAACACCATATATTTT.

The chain carries TRBV11-3 and TRBJ2-3, with D perhaps TRBD2 (5 bases). This CDR3 region has 17 residues. With 3 bases removed from V and 5 bases from J, the gap between germline ends came to 21 bases. Germline V CDR1 and CDR2: SGHNT, YENEEA. Here the CDR3 reads CASSLGGWARRQDTQYF. DNA for the CDR3: TGTGCCAGCAGCTTGGGCGGGTGGGCTAGGAGGCAAGATACGCAGTATTTT.

The V call is TRBV5-4, the J call TRBJ2-3, with a possible D match to TRBD2 (5 bases). Germline loops: CDR1 SGHNT, CDR2 YYREEE (reference sequence). V lost 2 bases to trimming and J lost 0 bases, with 10 bases between them. The CDR3 runs to 15 residues. CDR3 in amino acids: CASSLPGLSTDTQYF. CDR3 bases: TGTGCCAGCAGCTTACCGGGATTGAGCACAGATACGCAGTATTTT.

The chain recombines TRBV2 with TRBJ1-1, with D maybe TRBD1 (5 bases). The V gene lost 4 bases and the J gene lost 7 bases, with 10 bases spanning the gap. Germline CDR1 reads SNHLY; CDR2 reads FYNNEI. There are 12 residues in the CDR3. The chain's CDR3 is CASSGDGREAFF. The CDR3 DNA follows: TGTGCCAGCAGTGGGGACGGCCGTGAAGCTTTCTTT.

The V gene is TRBV21-1, the J gene TRBJ1-5; the DNA was not used to check the table's D call, TRBD1. TRBV21-1 is shown as a pseudogene. The CDR3 runs 19 residues. The CDR3 here is CASSKGRGGTGDGNQPQHF. The CDR3 DNA reads TGTGCCAGCAGCAAAGGCCGGGGGGGGACAGGGGACGGGAATCAGCCCCAGCATTTT.

The J gene is TRBJ2-1, the V gene TRBV15, with D perhaps matching TRBD1 or TRBD2 (6 bases each). From germline, CDR1 is LNHNV and CDR2 YYDKDF (reference sequence). The CDR3 is made up of 13 amino acids. Trimming left V 8 bases short and J 5 bases short, with 13 bases between. CDR3 protein: CATGGGPNNEQFF. CDR3 nucleotide sequence: TGTGCCACCGGAGGGGGGCCTAACAATGAGCAGTTCTTC. Full variable domain (remainder filled in from reference TRBV15 and TRBJ2-1): DAMVIQNPRYQVTQFGKPVTLSCSQTLNHNVMYWYQQKSSQAPKLLFHYYDKDFNNEADTPDNFQSRRPNTSFCFLDIRSPGLGDTAMYLCATGGGPNNEQFFGPGTRLTVL.

V gene TRBV19 combines with J gene TRBJ1-2; D gene ambiguous. This CDR3 has 17 amino acids. With 1 base removed from V and 5 bases from J, the gap between germline ends came to 20 bases. Germline CDR1 reads LNHDA; CDR2 reads SQIVND (reference sequence). The CDR3 loop is CASSIGSHSSDWYGYTF. The CDR3 nucleotides read TGTGCCAGTAGTATAGGCAGCCATTCCTCCGATTGGTATGGCTACACCTTC. The whole variable domain, remainder taken from reference TRBV19 and TRBJ1-2, is DGGITQSPKYLFRKEGQNVTLSCEQNLNHDAMYWYRQDPGQGLRLIYYSQIVNDFQKGDIAEGYSVSREKKESFPLTVTSAQKNPTAFYLCASSIGSHSSDWYGYTFGSGTRLTVV.

The J gene is TRBJ2-3, the V gene TRBV12-5, with TRBD2 as a possible D gene (6 bases). V was shortened by 3 bases and J by 3 bases, with 22 bases between the two germline ends. This CDR3 has 18 residues. CDR1 LGHNT and CDR2 FRNRAP come from the germline V gene. Here the CDR3 reads CASGLARGGQGGTDTQYF. In DNA form, the CDR3 reads TGTGCTAGTGGTTTAGCTAGGGGAGGCCAGGGTGGGACAGATACGCAGTATTTT.

The chain recombines TRBV11-2 with TRBJ1-1; D unclear. The CDR3 length is 14 residues. The germline gives CDR1 SGHAT, CDR2 FQNNGV. V was trimmed by 5 bases and J by 5 bases, leaving 15 bases between them. CDR3 DNA: TGTGCCAGCAGCGGAAGGCTGCTGGGGACTGAAGCTTTCTTT. Amino acid sequence: CASSGRLLGTEAFF.

This sequence joins TRBV5-4 and TRBJ2-5; 8 bases line up with TRBD2. The germline gives CDR1 SGHNT, CDR2 YYREEE (reference sequence). The CDR3 is 14 residues long. The V segment lost 0 bases and the J segment 5 bases; nucleotides outside the gene matches: 3. DNA of the CDR3: TGTGCCAGCAGCTTGGCGGGGGGGAGGGAGACCCAGTACTTC. It specifies CASSLAGGRETQYF.

The rearrangement links TRBV5-8 to TRBJ2-3; TRBD1 aligns across 9 bases. The J segment lost 5 bases and the V segment lost 0 bases, leaving 4 bases of the junction unmatched. This CDR3 region has 15 residues. The germline CDR1 and CDR2 sequences are SGHTS and YDEGEE. This CDR3 is CASSLEQGAGDTQYF. The CDR3 coding sequence is TGTGCCAGCAGCTTGGAACAGGGGGCGGGAGATACGCAGTATTTT.

The V gene is TRBV7-9, the J gene TRBJ2-5, with D perhaps given as TRBD1 or TRBD2 (6 bases each). The CDR3 loop spans 15 amino acids. Germline values: CDR1 SEHNR, CDR2 FQNEAQ (reference sequence). V was shortened by 1 base and J by 1 base, with 10 bases between the two germline ends. The CDR3 here is CASSLDPGAQETQYF. The DNA for the CDR3 is TGTGCCAGCAGCTTAGATCCGGGGGCCCAAGAGACCCAGTACTTC.

This clone has only a few counts. V and J are TRBV10-3 and TRBJ1-5; D unclear. Germline V lookup: CDR1 ENHRY, CDR2 SYGVKD. This CDR3 has 15 amino acids. V lost 0 bases and J lost 8, with 14 bases in between. The CDR3 nucleotides read TGTGCCATCAGTGAGTCTGGGGTTTCAATGGAGCCCCAGCATTTT. Translation gives CAISESGVSMEPQHF.

This rearrangement joins TRBV11-2 to TRBJ2-2, with unresolved D. The length of the CDR3 is 17 residues. V gave up 4 bases and J gave up 5 bases, with 20 bases separating them. The germline V gene encodes CDR1 SGHAT and CDR2 FQNNGV. The CDR3 DNA reads TGTGCCAGCAGCTCCCTTTTTGGGTCGACGAGGACCGGGGAGCTGTTTTTT. This translates into CASSSLFGSTRTGELFF.

V usage is TRBV23-1 and J usage is TRBJ1-4; D unresolved. TRBV23-1 is annotated as an ORF whose role is uncertain. The V gene lost 0 bases and the J gene lost 4 bases, with 9 bases spanning the gap. The CDR3 sequence is 15 residues long. The CDR3 spells CASSQSTANNEKLFF. CDR3 nucleotide sequence: TGCGCCAGCAGTCAATCAACAGCCAATAATGAAAAACTGTTTTTT.